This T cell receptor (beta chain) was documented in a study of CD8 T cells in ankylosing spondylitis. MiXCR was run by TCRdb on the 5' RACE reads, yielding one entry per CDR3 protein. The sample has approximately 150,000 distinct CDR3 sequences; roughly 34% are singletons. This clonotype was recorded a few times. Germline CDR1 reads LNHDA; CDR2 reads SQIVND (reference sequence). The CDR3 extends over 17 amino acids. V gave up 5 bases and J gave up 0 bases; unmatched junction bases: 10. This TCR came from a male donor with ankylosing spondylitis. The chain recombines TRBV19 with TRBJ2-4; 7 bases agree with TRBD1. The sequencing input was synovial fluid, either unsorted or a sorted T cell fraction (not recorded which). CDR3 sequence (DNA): TGTGCCAGTAGTTCTCACAGGGGTGGCGCAGCCAAAAACATTCAGTACTTC. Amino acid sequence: CASSSHRGGAAKNIQYF.